This TCR beta chain derives from a study of T cell responses to AZD1222 COVID-19 vaccine. Whole-study results and caveats: Among AZD1222 vaccinees, only 5 to 7 were seropositive at baseline.

CDR3 length: 17 amino acids. V was trimmed by 5 bases and J by 2 bases, leaving 22 bases between them. CDR1 MDHEN and CDR2 SYDVKM come from the germline V gene. On this clone itself: Its target is not known.

TCRdb's table, derived via immunoSEQ multiplex PCR, lists solely in-frame clones and lacks some. This repertoire shows 100,000 to 150,000 clones, more than 80% found once; its top ten account for around 4.4%. This sequence was found in an adult who received the AZD1222 COVID-19 vaccine. The material was peripheral blood, obtained 28 days after the second AZD1222 dose. The V gene is TRBV28, the J gene TRBJ2-7, with D possibly TRBD1 on 6 matching bases. CDR3 amino acids: CASSPRDGQGLTYEQYF. As DNA, the CDR3 is TGTGCCAGCAGTCCCCGCGATGGTCAGGGGTTAACCTACGAGCAGTACTTC. Supplemented by reference TRBV28 and TRBJ2-7, the full variable domain reads DVKVTQSSRYLVKRTGEKVFLECVQDMDHENMFWYRQDPGLGLRLIYFSYDVKMKEKGDIPEGYSVSREKKERFSLILESASTNQTSMYLCASSPRDGQGLTYEQYFGPGTRLTVT.